Listed below are T cell receptor beta chains from one sample, sequenced in a study of T cells in Graves' hyperthyroidism and ophthalmopathy. MiXCR, applied by TCRdb to the multiplex PCR reads, yields one record per CDR3 protein. The sample holds approximately 640,000 distinct CDR3 sequences, roughly 45% seen once. Sequencing was carried out using peripheral blood or thyroid tissue (not recorded which). The receptors stem from an adult man with Graves' disease, either hyperthyroidism or ophthalmopathy (not recorded which). CDR3s include the opening cysteine and the closing phenylalanine or tryptophan. The order of the fields is CDR3 protein, CDR3 DNA, clone size, V gene, D gene, J gene. The D gene is left open where the match is weak. Clone size appears in some rows only: once, few, many, or a class for an expanded clone.

CDR3: CASSLAGRNTEAVF
DNA: TGTGCCAGCAGCTTGGCGGGACGGAACACTGAAGCTGTCTTT
size: .
V: TRBV7-9
D: .
J: TRBJ1-1

CDR3: CASIESGLNTEAFF
DNA: TGCGCCAGCATAGAGTCAGGGTTGAACACTGAAGCTTTCTTT
size: .
V: TRBV10-2
D: .
J: TRBJ1-1

CDR3: CAISPVSPVEAFF
DNA: TGTGCCATCAGTCCAGTGTCCCCGGTAGAAGCTTTCTTT
size: .
V: TRBV2
D: .
J: TRBJ1-1

CDR3: CRALGQPQETQYF
DNA: TGCAGGGCCTTGGGACAGCCACAAGAGACCCAGTACTTC
size: .
V: TRBV20-1
D: TRBD1
J: TRBJ2-5

CDR3: CASSGVGQRNTEAFF
DNA: TGTGCCAGCAGTGGAGTAGGACAGCGGAACACTGAAGCTTTCTTT
size: .
V: TRBV25-1
D: .
J: TRBJ1-1

CDR3: CASSVYGYSNQPQHF
DNA: TGTGCCAGCAGTGTATACGGATATAGCAATCAGCCCCAGCATTTT
size: .
V: TRBV2
D: .
J: TRBJ1-5

CDR3: CASTLQGGEQYF
DNA: TGTGCCAGCACCTTACAGGGAGGGGAGCAGTACTTC
size: .
V: TRBV7-2
D: .
J: TRBJ2-7

CDR3: CAISALTGVNNQSQHF
DNA: TGTGCCATCAGTGCCCTGACAGGGGTCAACAATCAGTCCCAGCATTTT
size: .
V: TRBV10-3
D: TRBD1
J: TRBJ1-5

CDR3: CASSPLAGAPLHF
DNA: TGTGCCAGCAGCCCCCTCGCGGGGGCACCCCTCCACTTT
size: few
V: TRBV7-2
D: .
J: TRBJ1-6

CDR3: CASQNFQPQHF
DNA: TGTGCCAGCCAAAACTTCCAGCCCCAGCATTTT
size: few
V: TRBV10-3
D: .
J: TRBJ1-5

CDR3: CSARIRGVVNQPQHF
DNA: TGCAGTGCTAGAATTCGGGGAGTAGTGAATCAGCCCCAGCATTTT
size: many
V: TRBV20-1
D: .
J: TRBJ1-5

CDR3: CASSPNRQMTDNEQYF
DNA: TGCGCCAGCAGCCCAAACAGACAGATGACTGATAACGAGCAGTACTTC
size: few
V: TRBV5-1
D: .
J: TRBJ2-7

CDR3: CASSQVQGQRTEAFF
DNA: TGTGCCAGCAGCCAAGTTCAGGGGCAGAGGACTGAAGCTTTCTTT
size: .
V: TRBV4-1
D: .
J: TRBJ1-1

CDR3: CASSQSPTSGDQETQYF
DNA: TGTGCCAGCAGCCAAAGTCCGACTAGCGGGGACCAAGAGACCCAGTACTTC
size: few
V: TRBV6-6
D: TRBD2
J: TRBJ2-5

CDR3: CAISEVGQGGKTQYF
DNA: TGTGCCATCAGTGAAGTAGGGCAGGGTGGAAAGACCCAGTACTTC
size: .
V: TRBV10-3
D: .
J: TRBJ2-5

CDR3: CSASTSQETQYF
DNA: TGCAGTGCTAGCACCAGCCAAGAGACCCAGTACTTC
size: many
V: TRBV20-1
D: .
J: TRBJ2-5

CDR3: CASIQQGSEAQYF
DNA: TGTGCCAGCATTCAACAGGGGTCGGAGGCCCAGTACTTC
size: .
V: TRBV2
D: TRBD1
J: TRBJ2-5

CDR3: CSAGGGSQPQHF
DNA: TGCAGTGCTGGGGGGGGGAGTCAGCCCCAGCATTTT
size: few
V: TRBV20-1
D: .
J: TRBJ1-5

CDR3: CASSSSGQSVQYF
DNA: TGTGCCAGCAGCTCCTCGGGACAGAGCGTGCAGTACTTC
size: many
V: TRBV7-9
D: TRBD1
J: TRBJ2-7

CDR3: CSASLNNYGYTF
DNA: TGCAGTGCTAGTTTGAATAACTATGGCTACACCTTC
size: .
V: TRBV20-1
D: .
J: TRBJ1-2

CDR3: CSARGWGASDTEAFF
DNA: TGCAGTGCTAGAGGCTGGGGCGCATCGGACACTGAAGCTTTCTTT
size: .
V: TRBV20-1
D: .
J: TRBJ1-1

CDR3: CSARARDTTGTPYEQYF
DNA: TGCAGTGCTAGAGCGAGGGATACAACAGGGACTCCCTACGAGCAGTACTTC
size: .
V: TRBV20-1
D: .
J: TRBJ2-7

CDR3: CATSDRGSEKLFF
DNA: TGTGCCACCAGTGACAGGGGGAGTGAAAAACTGTTTTTT
size: .
V: TRBV24-1
D: TRBD1
J: TRBJ1-4

CDR3: CATSRTSDGYEQYF
DNA: TGTGCCACCAGCAGGACATCGGACGGCTACGAGCAGTACTTC
size: .
V: TRBV15
D: .
J: TRBJ2-7

CDR3: CASSESTDSEAFF
DNA: TGCGCCAGCAGTGAATCAACCGACAGTGAAGCTTTCTTT
size: many
V: TRBV10-1
D: .
J: TRBJ1-1

CDR3: CASSPSTGAFEQYF
DNA: TGTGCCAGCAGCCCCTCGACAGGGGCCTTCGAGCAGTACTTC
size: .
V: TRBV7-8
D: TRBD1
J: TRBJ2-7

CDR3: CASSLEPRYGYTF
DNA: TGTGCCAGCAGCTTAGAACCCCGTTATGGCTACACCTTC
size: many
V: TRBV7-9
D: .
J: TRBJ1-2

CDR3: CASSDQTGGNYGYTF
DNA: TGTGCCAGCAGTGACCAGACAGGGGGCAACTATGGCTACACCTTC
size: few
V: TRBV6-4
D: TRBD1
J: TRBJ1-2

CDR3: CASSIRTREYGYTF
DNA: TGTGCCAGTAGTATACGGACTCGGGAATATGGCTACACCTTC
size: .
V: TRBV19
D: .
J: TRBJ1-2

CDR3: CASIPGQAYGYTF
DNA: TGTGCCAGCATCCCGGGACAGGCATATGGCTACACCTTC
size: .
V: TRBV25-1
D: TRBD1
J: TRBJ1-2

CDR3: CASSFDIGFYGYTF
DNA: TGTGCCAGCAGCTTTGACATCGGGTTCTATGGCTACACCTTC
size: .
V: TRBV7-2
D: .
J: TRBJ1-2

CDR3: CAISEDRMGNYGYTF
DNA: TGTGCCATCAGTGAGGACAGGATGGGGAACTATGGCTACACCTTC
size: many
V: TRBV10-3
D: .
J: TRBJ1-2

CDR3: CASSLEGTGVREKLFF
DNA: TGTGCCAGCAGCTTGGAGGGGACAGGGGTCCGGGAAAAACTGTTTTTT
size: .
V: TRBV5-4
D: TRBD1
J: TRBJ1-4

CDR3: CASSTDMGNTEAFF
DNA: TGTGCCAGCAGTACCGATATGGGAAACACTGAAGCTTTCTTT
size: .
V: TRBV2
D: .
J: TRBJ1-1

CDR3: CSARDQDQPQHF
DNA: TGCAGTGCTAGAGATCAGGATCAGCCCCAGCATTTT
size: few
V: TRBV20-1
D: .
J: TRBJ1-5

CDR3: CASSENREKPQHF
DNA: TGTGCCAGCAGTGAAAACAGGGAGAAGCCCCAGCATTTT
size: few
V: TRBV6-1
D: .
J: TRBJ1-5

CDR3: CAITPKAGRDEAFF
DNA: TGTGCCATCACCCCCAAGGCAGGGCGTGATGAAGCTTTCTTT
size: .
V: TRBV10-3
D: .
J: TRBJ1-1

CDR3: CSAMSYEQYF
DNA: TGCAGTGCTATGTCCTACGAGCAGTACTTC
size: many
V: TRBV20-1
D: .
J: TRBJ2-7

CDR3: CASSRTGFNEKLFF
DNA: TGTGCCAGCAGCCGGACAGGGTTTAATGAAAAACTGTTTTTT
size: many
V: TRBV7-9
D: TRBD1
J: TRBJ1-4

CDR3: CASSPLNLNTEAFF
DNA: TGTGCCAGCAGTCCTCTTAACCTGAACACTGAGGCTTTCTTT
size: few
V: TRBV12-3/TRBV12-4
D: .
J: TRBJ1-1